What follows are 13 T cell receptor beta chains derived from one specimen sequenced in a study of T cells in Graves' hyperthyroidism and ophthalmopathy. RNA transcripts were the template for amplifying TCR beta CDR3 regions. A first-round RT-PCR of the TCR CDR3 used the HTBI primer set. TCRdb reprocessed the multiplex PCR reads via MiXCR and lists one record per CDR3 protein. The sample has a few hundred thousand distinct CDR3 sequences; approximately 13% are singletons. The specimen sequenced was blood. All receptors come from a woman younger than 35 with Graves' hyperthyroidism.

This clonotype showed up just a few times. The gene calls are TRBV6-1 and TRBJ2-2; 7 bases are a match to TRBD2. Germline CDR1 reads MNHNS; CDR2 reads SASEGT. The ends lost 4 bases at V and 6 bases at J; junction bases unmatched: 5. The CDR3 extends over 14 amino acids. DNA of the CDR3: TGTGCCAGCAGTGCGGGACTAACCTCCGGGGAGCTGTTTTTT. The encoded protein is CASSAGLTSGELFF.

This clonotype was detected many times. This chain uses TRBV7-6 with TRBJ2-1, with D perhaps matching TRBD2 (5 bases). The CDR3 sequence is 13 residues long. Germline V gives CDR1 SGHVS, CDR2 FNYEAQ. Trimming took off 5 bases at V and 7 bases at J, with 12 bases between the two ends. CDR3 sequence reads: CASSTRLQNEQFF. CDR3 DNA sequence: TGTGCCAGCAGCACCAGACTACAAAATGAGCAGTTCTTC.

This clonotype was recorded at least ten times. The CDR3 sequence: CATSATSGSLETQYF. As DNA, the CDR3 is TGTGCCACCAGTGCCACTAGCGGGAGCTTAGAGACCCAGTACTTC. The genes are TRBV24-1 and TRBJ2-5, with TRBD2 matching 11 bases. This CDR3 contains 15 residues. The germline gives CDR1 KGHDR, CDR2 SFDVKD. V gave up 5 bases and J gave up 4 bases; unmatched junction bases: 5.

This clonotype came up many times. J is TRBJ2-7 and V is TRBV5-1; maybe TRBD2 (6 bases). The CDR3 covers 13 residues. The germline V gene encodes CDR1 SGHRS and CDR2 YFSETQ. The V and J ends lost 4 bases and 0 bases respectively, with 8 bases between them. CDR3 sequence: CASSMGLSYEQYF. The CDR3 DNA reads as TGCGCCAGCAGCATGGGACTCTCCTACGAGCAGTACTTC.

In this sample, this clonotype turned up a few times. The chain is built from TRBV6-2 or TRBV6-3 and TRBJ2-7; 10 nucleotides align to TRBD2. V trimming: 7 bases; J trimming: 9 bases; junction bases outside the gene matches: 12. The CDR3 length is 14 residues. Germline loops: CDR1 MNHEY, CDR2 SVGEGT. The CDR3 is CASTSGSVLDGQYF. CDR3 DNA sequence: TGTGCCAGCACTAGCGGGAGCGTTCTAGACGGGCAGTACTTC.

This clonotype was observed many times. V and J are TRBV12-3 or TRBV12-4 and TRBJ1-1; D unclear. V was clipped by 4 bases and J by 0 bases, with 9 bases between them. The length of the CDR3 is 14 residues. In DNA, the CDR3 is TGTGCCAGCAGTTCGCAAAACATGAACACTGAAGCTTTCTTT. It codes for CASSSQNMNTEAFF.

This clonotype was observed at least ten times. The CDR3 DNA follows: TGTGCCAGCTTAAGAACCGGGACGCCTCAAGAGACCCAGTACTTC. It is translated as CASLRTGTPQETQYF. The chain uses TRBV18 and TRBJ2-5, with D perhaps matching TRBD1 or TRBD2 (5 bases each). Trimming shortened V by 7 bases and J by 2 bases, and 17 bases separated the two germline ends. The V gene's germline CDR1 is KGHSH and CDR2 LQKENI. The CDR3 spans 15 residues. Full variable domain (outside the CDR3, taken from reference TRBV18 and TRBJ2-5): NAGVMQNPRHLVRRRGQEARLRCSPMKGHSHVYWYRQLPEEGLKFMVYLQKENIIDESGMPKERFSAEFPKEGPSILRIQQVVRGDSAAYFCASLRTGTPQETQYFGPGTRLLVL.

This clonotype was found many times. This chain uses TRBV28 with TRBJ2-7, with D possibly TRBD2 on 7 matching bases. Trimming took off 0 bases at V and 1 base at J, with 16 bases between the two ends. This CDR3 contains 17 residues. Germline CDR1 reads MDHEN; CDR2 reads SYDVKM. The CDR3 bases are TGTGCCAGCAGTTTATGGATGGGGGGGCGAGGATCCTACGAGCAGTACTTC. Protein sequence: CASSLWMGGRGSYEQYF.

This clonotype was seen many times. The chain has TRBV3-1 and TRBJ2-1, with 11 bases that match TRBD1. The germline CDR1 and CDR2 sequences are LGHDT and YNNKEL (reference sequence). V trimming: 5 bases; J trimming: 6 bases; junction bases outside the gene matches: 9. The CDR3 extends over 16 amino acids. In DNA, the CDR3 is TGTGCCAGCAGCTCGTCCCAGGACAGGGGGCGCAATGAGCAGTTCTTC. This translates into CASSSSQDRGRNEQFF.

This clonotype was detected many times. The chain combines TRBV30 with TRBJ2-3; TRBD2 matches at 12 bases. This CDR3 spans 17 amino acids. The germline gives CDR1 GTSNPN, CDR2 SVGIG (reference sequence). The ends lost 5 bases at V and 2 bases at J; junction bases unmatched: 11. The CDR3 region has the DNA TGTGCCTGGGACAGGGGACTAGCGGGTGACTTCACAGATACGCAGTATTTT. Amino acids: CAWDRGLAGDFTDTQYF.

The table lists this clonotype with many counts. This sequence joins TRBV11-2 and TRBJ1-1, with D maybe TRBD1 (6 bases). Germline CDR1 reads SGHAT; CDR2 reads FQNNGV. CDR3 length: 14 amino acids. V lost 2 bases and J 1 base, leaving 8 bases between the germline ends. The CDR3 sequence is CASSLTDRNTEAFF. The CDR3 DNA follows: TGTGCCAGCAGCTTAACGGACAGGAACACTGAAGCTTTCTTT.

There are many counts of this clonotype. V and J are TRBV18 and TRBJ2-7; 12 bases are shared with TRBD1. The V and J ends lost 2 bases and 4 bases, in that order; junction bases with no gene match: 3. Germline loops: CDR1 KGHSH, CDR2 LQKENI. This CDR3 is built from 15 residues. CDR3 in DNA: TGTGCCAGCTCACCATCGGGACAGGGGGCATACGAGCAGTACTTC. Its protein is CASSPSGQGAYEQYF.

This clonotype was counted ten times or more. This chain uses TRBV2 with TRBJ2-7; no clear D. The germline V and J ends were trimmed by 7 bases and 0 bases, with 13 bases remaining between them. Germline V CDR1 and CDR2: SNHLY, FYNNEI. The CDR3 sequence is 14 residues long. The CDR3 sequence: CASNEAGVSYEQYF. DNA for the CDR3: TGTGCCAGCAACGAGGCAGGAGTCTCCTACGAGCAGTACTTC.